This entry lists 18 T cell receptor beta chains sequenced from one sample in a study of T cells in Graves' hyperthyroidism and ophthalmopathy. Amplified TCR beta CDR3 regions derived from RNA transcripts. The TCR CDR3 was amplified in a first-round RT-PCR using the HTBI primer set. Each CDR3 protein is one row after TCRdb ran MiXCR on the multiplex PCR reads. The data show 300,000 to 350,000 distinct CDR3 sequences, about 21% seen once. Sequencing was done on a sample of blood. These receptors all come from a woman in her fifties or sixties with Graves' hyperthyroidism.

At least ten counts were recorded for this clonotype. The rearrangement joins TRBV7-3 to TRBJ2-5; tentative D call: TRBD1 (5 bases). V lost 0 bases to trimming and J lost 4 bases, with 6 bases between them. The germline gives CDR1 SGHTA, CDR2 FQGTGA. The CDR3 has 13 amino acids. CDR3 region: CASSLTRVETQYF. The CDR3 nucleotides read TGTGCCAGCAGCTTAACCAGGGTAGAGACCCAGTACTTC.

The CDR3 is CASTRTGVNEQFF. DNA of the CDR3: TGTGCCAGCACGAGGACAGGGGTCAATGAGCAGTTCTTC. This sequence joins TRBV2 and TRBJ2-1, with TRBD1 matching 9 bases. In germline, CDR1 is SNHLY, CDR2 FYNNEI. The CDR3 sequence is 13 residues long. V lost 7 bases to trimming and J lost 6 bases; unmatched junction nucleotides: 4.

This clonotype came up a few times. V gene TRBV2 combines with J gene TRBJ1-1; the match to TRBD1 covers 8 bases. V was pared by 7 bases and J by 1 base, with 8 bases of the junction left unmatched. Germline V gene lookup returns CDR1 SNHLY and CDR2 FYNNEI. The CDR3 consists of 15 residues. CDR3 region: CASTRLTGANTEAFF. The CDR3 DNA reads TGTGCCAGCACTAGACTGACAGGGGCGAACACTGAAGCTTTCTTT.

This clonotype was counted at least ten times. This sequence joins TRBV5-6 and TRBJ1-1; tentative D call: TRBD1 (5 bases). The V gene's germline CDR1 is SGHDT and CDR2 YYEEEE. The CDR3 covers 14 residues. Trimming left V 0 bases short and J 1 base short, with 7 bases between. The CDR3 DNA sequence: TGTGCCAGCAGCTTGGACAGGCGGAACACTGAAGCTTTCTTT. This codes for CASSLDRRNTEAFF.

Many counts were recorded for this clonotype. V is TRBV12-3 or TRBV12-4 and J is TRBJ2-3; D gene ambiguous. The V end was cut by 6 bases, the J end by 4 bases, with 17 bases between. The CDR3 covers 15 residues. CDR3 sequence reads: CASSLPLRGADTQYF. CDR3 nucleotides: TGTGCCAGCAGCCTTCCATTGCGTGGGGCAGATACGCAGTATTTT.

This chain's CDR3 is CASSMPGANEQFF. The DNA for the CDR3 is TGTGCCAGCAGCATGCCGGGAGCCAATGAGCAGTTCTTC. The chain uses TRBV7-9 and TRBJ2-1; tentative D call: TRBD2 (6 bases). Germline V gene lookup returns CDR1 SEHNR and CDR2 FQNEAQ (reference sequence). The length of the CDR3 is 13 residues. V was pared by 5 bases and J by 6 bases, with 11 bases between.

This clonotype was seen at least ten times. The chain has TRBV9 and TRBJ2-3; D is unresolved. CDR3 length equals 15 residues. V shed 0 bases and J shed 0 bases, with 8 bases lying between them. Germline CDR1 is SGDLS and CDR2 is YYNGEE. The CDR3 region is CASSVDGASTDTQYF. DNA of the CDR3: TGTGCCAGCAGCGTAGATGGCGCAAGCACAGATACGCAGTATTTT.

This clonotype occurred a few times. The rearrangement joins TRBV19 to TRBJ1-2, with no clear D. From germline, CDR1 is LNHDA and CDR2 SQIVND (reference sequence). V gave up 5 bases and J gave up 1 base, with 11 bases separating them. The CDR3 is made up of 14 amino acids. DNA of the CDR3: TGTGCCAGTAGTTCTAGACGGTTTAACTATGGCTACACCTTC. Translation: CASSSRRFNYGYTF.

This clonotype was picked up many times. This sequence joins TRBV5-1 and TRBJ1-5; tentative D call: TRBD1 (5 bases). V was pared by 4 bases and J by 4 bases, with 12 bases between. Germline CDR1 reads SGHRS; CDR2 reads YFSETQ. The CDR3 extends over 14 amino acids. CDR3: CASSRDPSNQPQHF. Written as DNA, the CDR3 is TGCGCCAGCAGCAGGGACCCCTCAAATCAGCCCCAGCATTTT.

The sample holds many counts of this clonotype. This sequence joins TRBV15 and TRBJ2-5; D remains unclear. The CDR3 has 13 residues. V was shortened by 0 bases and J by 2 bases, with 4 bases between the two germline ends. Germline CDR1 reads LNHNV; CDR2 reads YYDKDF (reference sequence). The CDR3 coding sequence is TGTGCCACCAGCAGAGAAGTTCAAGAGACCCAGTACTTC. Amino acids: CATSREVQETQYF.

This chain links TRBV11-3 with TRBJ1-1; D unresolved. The length of the CDR3 is 14 residues. From germline, CDR1 is SGHNT and CDR2 YENEEA. Trimming removed 5 bases from V and 1 base from J, with 11 bases in between. The CDR3 sequence is CASSANRKNTEAFF. In nucleotides, the CDR3 is TGTGCCAGCAGCGCCAATCGAAAGAACACTGAAGCTTTCTTT.

This chain uses TRBV11-1 with TRBJ2-1; 16 nucleotides align to TRBD2. The V segment lost 5 bases and the J segment 8 bases; nucleotides outside the gene matches: 6. CDR1 is SGHAT, CDR2 FQDESV, per germline (reference sequence). There are 16 residues in the CDR3. The CDR3 loop reads CASSKGTSGRADEQFF. The CDR3 DNA sequence: TGTGCCAGCAGCAAAGGGACTAGCGGGAGGGCCGATGAGCAGTTCTTC.

The J gene is TRBJ1-4, the V gene TRBV11-2; no clear D. The CDR3 loop spans 14 amino acids. Deletions cut 2 bases from V and 0 bases from J, with 4 bases between. Germline V gene lookup returns CDR1 SGHAT and CDR2 FQNNGV. Here the CDR3 reads CASSLNPTNEKLFF. The DNA of the CDR3 is TGTGCCAGCAGCTTAAACCCAACTAATGAAAAACTGTTTTTT.

This clonotype was recorded many times. The chain carries TRBV15 and TRBJ1-2, with D uncertain. V lost 4 bases to trimming and J lost 4 bases, with 16 bases between them. This CDR3 has 15 residues. Germline loops: CDR1 LNHNV, CDR2 YYDKDF (reference sequence). The CDR3 coding sequence is TGTGCCACCAGCACGTCTGACTTTTTTTCCTATGGCTACACCTTC. It translates to CATSTSDFFSYGYTF.

This clonotype has at least ten counts. CDR3 DNA: TGTGCCAGTAGTATAACTAGCGTGAACACCGGGGAGCTGTTTTTT. Protein sequence: CASSITSVNTGELFF. The chain is built from TRBV19 and TRBJ2-2, with 7 bases identical to TRBD2. The J segment lost 1 base and the V segment lost 2 bases, leaving 1 base of the junction unmatched. Germline V gene data show CDR1 as LNHDA and CDR2 as SQIVND (reference sequence). This CDR3 has 15 residues.

This clonotype was recorded a few times. The chain couples TRBV4-1 to TRBJ1-5; D may be TRBD1 (5 bases). Germline V gene lookup returns CDR1 MGHRA and CDR2 YSYEKL. Trimming left V 0 bases short and J 7 bases short, with 13 bases between. This CDR3 region has 15 residues. The CDR3 loop reads CASSQDPGVGQPQHF. The CDR3 nucleotides read TGCGCCAGCAGCCAAGATCCGGGGGTGGGACAGCCCCAGCATTTT.

This clonotype showed up many times. The genes are TRBV28 and TRBJ1-5; D is unresolved. Trimming removed 4 bases from V and 5 bases from J, with 9 bases in between. This CDR3 region has 13 residues. CDR1 and CDR2 from the germline V gene are MDHEN and SYDVKM. The CDR3 DNA follows: TGTGCCAGCAGTTACGGGCGGGATCAGCCCCAGCATTTT. The encoded protein is CASSYGRDQPQHF.

The chain couples TRBV29-1 to TRBJ1-1; 7 nucleotides align to TRBD1. CDR1 and CDR2 from the germline V gene are SQVTM and ANQGSEA. J gave up 1 base and V 7 bases, and 9 bases lay outside the gene matches. The length of the CDR3 is 14 residues. CDR3 region: CSAVKDRSNTEAFF. The CDR3 DNA follows: TGCAGCGCAGTGAAGGACAGGTCGAACACTGAAGCTTTCTTT.